The clone carrying this T cell receptor (beta chain) occurred many times. The data were taken from a study of blood T cells in healthy people across ages. Alongside a J-beta primer mix, a sample-barcoded 5' primer served in a second PCR lasting roughly 6 to 12 cycles. TCRdb re-called the 5' RACE reads through MiXCR, storing one row per CDR3 protein. The sample has 700,000 to 850,000 distinct CDR3 sequences; around 34% are singletons. Peripheral blood, roughly 11 milliliters per donor, was collected. Germline V lookup: CDR1 ENHRY, CDR2 SYGVKD. V shed 4 bases and J shed 1 base, with 9 bases lying between them. The CDR3 covers 14 residues.

The receptor was isolated from a man aged 18 to 30 in good health. The chain links TRBV10-3 to TRBJ2-3; tentative D call: TRBD1 (6 bases). The sample taken for sequencing was blood. The CDR3 nucleotides are TGTGCCATCAGTGCAGGGGTTGGCACAGATACGCAGTATTTT. It specifies CAISAGVGTDTQYF.